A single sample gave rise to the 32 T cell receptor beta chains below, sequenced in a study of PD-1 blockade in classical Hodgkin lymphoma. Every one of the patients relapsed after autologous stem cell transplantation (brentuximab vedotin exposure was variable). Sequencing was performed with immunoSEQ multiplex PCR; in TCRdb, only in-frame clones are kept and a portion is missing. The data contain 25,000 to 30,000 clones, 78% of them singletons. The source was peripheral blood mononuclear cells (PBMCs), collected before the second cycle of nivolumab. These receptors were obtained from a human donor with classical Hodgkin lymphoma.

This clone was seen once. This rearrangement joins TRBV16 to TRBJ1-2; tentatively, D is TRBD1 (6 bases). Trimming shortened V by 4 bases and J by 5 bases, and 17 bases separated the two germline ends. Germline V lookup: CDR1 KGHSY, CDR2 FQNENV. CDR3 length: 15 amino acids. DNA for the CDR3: TGTGCCAGCAGCCTGTTGGGGGGCGCTCAGTATGGCTACACCTTC. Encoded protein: CASSLLGGAQYGYTF.

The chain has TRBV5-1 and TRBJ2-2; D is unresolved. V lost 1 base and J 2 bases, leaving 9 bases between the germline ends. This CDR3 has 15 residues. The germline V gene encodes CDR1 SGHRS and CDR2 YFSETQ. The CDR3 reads CASSLQQTNTGELFF. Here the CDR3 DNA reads TGCGCCAGCAGCTTGCAACAGACCAACACCGGGGAGCTGTTTTTT.

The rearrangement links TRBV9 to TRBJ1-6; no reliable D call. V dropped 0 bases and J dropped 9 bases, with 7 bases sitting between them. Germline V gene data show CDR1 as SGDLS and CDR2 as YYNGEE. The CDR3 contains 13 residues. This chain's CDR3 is CASSVGRFSPLHF. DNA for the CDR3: TGTGCCAGCAGCGTAGGCCGGTTTTCACCCCTCCACTTT.

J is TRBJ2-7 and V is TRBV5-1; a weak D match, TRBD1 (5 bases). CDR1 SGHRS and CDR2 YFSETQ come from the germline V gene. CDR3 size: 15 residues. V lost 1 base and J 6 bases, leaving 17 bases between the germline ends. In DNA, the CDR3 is TGCGCCAGCAGCTTGTGGGGCAGGGTGGGAAGCGAGCAGTACTTC. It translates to CASSLWGRVGSEQYF.

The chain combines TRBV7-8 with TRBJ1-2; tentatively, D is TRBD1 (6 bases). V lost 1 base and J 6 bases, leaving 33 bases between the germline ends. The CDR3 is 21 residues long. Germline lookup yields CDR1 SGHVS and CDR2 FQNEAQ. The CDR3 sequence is CASSLEGGCRRPTKGIDGYTF. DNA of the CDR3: TGTGCCAGCAGCTTAGAGGGGGGTTGTCGGAGACCAACCAAAGGGATAGATGGCTACACCTTC.

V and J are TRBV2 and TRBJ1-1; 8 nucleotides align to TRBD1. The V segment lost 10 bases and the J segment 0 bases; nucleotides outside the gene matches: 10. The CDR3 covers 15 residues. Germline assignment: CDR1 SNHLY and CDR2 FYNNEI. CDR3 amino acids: CAIGQGYTMNTEAFF. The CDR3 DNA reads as TGTGCCATAGGACAGGGCTACACAATGAACACTGAAGCTTTCTTT. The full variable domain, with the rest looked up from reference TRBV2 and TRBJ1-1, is EPEVTQTPSHQVTQMGQEVILRCVPISNHLYFYWYRQILGQKVEFLVSFYNNEISEKSEIFDDQFSVERPDGSNFTLKIRSTKLEDSAMYFCAIGQGYTMNTEAFFGQGTRLTVV.

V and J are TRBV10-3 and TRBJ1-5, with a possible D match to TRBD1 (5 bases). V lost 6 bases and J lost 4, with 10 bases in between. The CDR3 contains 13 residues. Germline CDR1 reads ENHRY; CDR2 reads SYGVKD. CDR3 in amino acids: CAIRLQENQPQHF. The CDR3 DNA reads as TGTGCCATCAGGCTACAGGAGAATCAGCCCCAGCATTTT.

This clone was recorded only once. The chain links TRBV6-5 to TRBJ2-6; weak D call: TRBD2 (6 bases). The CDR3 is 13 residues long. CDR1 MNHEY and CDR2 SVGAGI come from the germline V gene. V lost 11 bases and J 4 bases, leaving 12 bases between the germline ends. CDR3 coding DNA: TGTGCCGGTCGGGAGACCGGGGCCAACGTCCTGACTTTC. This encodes CAGRETGANVLTF.

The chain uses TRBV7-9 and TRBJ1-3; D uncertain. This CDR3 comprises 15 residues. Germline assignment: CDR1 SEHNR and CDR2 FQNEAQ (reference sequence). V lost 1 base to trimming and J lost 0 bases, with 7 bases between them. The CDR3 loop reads CASSLGEFSGNTIYF. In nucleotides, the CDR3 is TGTGCCAGCAGCTTAGGGGAATTCTCTGGAAACACCATATATTTT.

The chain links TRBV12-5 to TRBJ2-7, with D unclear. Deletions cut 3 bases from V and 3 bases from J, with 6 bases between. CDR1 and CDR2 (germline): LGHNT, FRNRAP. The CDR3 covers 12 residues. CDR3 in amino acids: CASGLNSYEQYF. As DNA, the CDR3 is TGTGCTAGTGGTTTAAACAGCTACGAGCAGTACTTC.

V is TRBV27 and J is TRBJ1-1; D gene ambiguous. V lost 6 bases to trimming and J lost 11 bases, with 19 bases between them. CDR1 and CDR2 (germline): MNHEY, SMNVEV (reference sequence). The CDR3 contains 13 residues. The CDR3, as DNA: TGTGCCAGCAGCAAGGGAGGGCTAGGGAGGGCTTTCTTT. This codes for CASSKGGLGRAFF.

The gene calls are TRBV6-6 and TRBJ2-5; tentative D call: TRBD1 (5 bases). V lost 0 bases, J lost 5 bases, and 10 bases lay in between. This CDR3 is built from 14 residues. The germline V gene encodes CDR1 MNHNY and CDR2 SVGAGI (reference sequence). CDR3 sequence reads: CASSYSVRAETQYF. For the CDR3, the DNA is TGTGCCAGCAGTTACTCGGTCAGGGCCGAGACCCAGTACTTC.

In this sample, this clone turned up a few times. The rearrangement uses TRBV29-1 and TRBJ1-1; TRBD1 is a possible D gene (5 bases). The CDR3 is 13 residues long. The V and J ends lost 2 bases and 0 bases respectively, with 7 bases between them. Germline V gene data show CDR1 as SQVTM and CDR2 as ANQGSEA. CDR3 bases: TGCAGCGTTGAACAGGGCCTGAACACTGAAGCTTTCTTT. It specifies CSVEQGLNTEAFF.

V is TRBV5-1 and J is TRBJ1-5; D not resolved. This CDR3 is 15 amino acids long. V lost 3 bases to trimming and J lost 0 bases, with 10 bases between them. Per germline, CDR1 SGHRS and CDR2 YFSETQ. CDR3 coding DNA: TGCGCCAGCAGCTCGGACGGCAGTAGCAATCAGCCCCAGCATTTT. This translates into CASSSDGSSNQPQHF.

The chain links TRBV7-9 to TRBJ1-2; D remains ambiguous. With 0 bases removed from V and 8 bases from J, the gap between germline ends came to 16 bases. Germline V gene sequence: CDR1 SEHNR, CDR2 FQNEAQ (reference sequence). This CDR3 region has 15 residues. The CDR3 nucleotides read TGTGCCAGCAGCTTAGCGGTCATGTTGACGGAAGGCTACACCTTC. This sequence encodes CASSLAVMLTEGYTF. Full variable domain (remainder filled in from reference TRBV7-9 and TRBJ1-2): DTGVSQNPRHKITKRGQNVTFRCDPISEHNRLYWYRQTLGQGPEFLTYFQNEAQLEKSRLLSDRFSAERPKGSFSTLEIQRTEQGDSAMYLCASSLAVMLTEGYTFGSGTRLTVV.

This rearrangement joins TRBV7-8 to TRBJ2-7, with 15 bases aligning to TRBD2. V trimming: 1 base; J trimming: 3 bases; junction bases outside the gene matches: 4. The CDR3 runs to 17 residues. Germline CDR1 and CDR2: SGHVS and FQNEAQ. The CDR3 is CASSLGGLAGGVYEQYF. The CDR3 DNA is TGTGCCAGCAGCTTAGGGGGACTAGCGGGGGGAGTCTACGAGCAGTACTTC.

The CDR3 coding sequence is TGTGCCAGCAGCAACGGACTGCTTAATCAGCCCCAGCATTTT. It encodes CASSNGLLNQPQHF. The V gene is TRBV5-8, the J gene TRBJ1-5; D is undetermined. The length of the CDR3 is 14 residues. Germline V gene sequence: CDR1 SGHTS, CDR2 YDEGEE. V was pared by 4 bases and J by 4 bases, with 12 bases between.

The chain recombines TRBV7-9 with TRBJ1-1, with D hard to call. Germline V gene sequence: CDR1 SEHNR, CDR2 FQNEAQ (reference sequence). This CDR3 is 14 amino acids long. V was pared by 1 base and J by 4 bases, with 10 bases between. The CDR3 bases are TGTGCCAGCAGCTTAGAGGGCGGCCCCACTGAAGCTTTCTTT. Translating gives CASSLEGGPTEAFF.

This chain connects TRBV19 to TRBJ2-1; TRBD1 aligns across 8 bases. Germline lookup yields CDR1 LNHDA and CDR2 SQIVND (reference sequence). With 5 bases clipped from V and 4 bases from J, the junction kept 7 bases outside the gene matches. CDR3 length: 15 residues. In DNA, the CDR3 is TGTGCCAGTAGTCGAGCAGGGGGCATGTACAATGAGCAGTTCTTC. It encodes CASSRAGGMYNEQFF. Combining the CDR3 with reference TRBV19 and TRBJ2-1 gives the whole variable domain DGGITQSPKYLFRKEGQNVTLSCEQNLNHDAMYWYRQDPGQGLRLIYYSQIVNDFQKGDIAEGYSVSREKKESFPLTVTSAQKNPTAFYLCASSRAGGMYNEQFFGPGTRLTVL.

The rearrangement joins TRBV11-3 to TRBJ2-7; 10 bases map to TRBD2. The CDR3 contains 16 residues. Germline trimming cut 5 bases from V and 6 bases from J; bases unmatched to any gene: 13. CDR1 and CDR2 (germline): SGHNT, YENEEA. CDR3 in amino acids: CASSRNSGGEPREQYF. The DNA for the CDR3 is TGTGCCAGCAGCCGTAACAGCGGGGGGGAACCTCGCGAGCAGTACTTC.

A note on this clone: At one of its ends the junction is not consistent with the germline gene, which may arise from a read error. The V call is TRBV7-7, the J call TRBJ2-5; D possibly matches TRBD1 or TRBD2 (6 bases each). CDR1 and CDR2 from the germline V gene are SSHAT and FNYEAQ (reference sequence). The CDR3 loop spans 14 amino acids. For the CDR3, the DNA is TGTGCTAGCAGCTCCTTTGGGGGGCGAGAGACCCAGTACTTC. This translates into CASSSFGGRETQYF.

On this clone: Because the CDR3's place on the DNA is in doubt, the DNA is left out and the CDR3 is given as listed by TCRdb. The CDR3 sequence is CASSFGQGAYF. The chain employs TRBV28 and TRBJ2-7; TRBD1, the table's D call, was not compared with the DNA. The V gene's germline CDR1 is MDHEN and CDR2 SYDVKM. From its first to its last residue, the CDR3 has 11 amino acids.

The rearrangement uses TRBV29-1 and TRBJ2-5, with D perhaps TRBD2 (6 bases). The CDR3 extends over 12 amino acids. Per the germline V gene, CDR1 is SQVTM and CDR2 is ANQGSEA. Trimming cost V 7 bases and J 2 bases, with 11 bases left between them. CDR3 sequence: CSEGGGQETQYF. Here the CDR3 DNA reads TGCAGCGAGGGCGGAGGGCAAGAGACCCAGTACTTC.

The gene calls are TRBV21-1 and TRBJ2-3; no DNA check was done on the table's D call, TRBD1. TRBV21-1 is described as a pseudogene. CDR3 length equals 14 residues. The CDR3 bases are TGTGCCAGCATTTGGGACAGGGGCACAGATACGCAGTATTTT. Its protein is CASIWDRGTDTQYF.

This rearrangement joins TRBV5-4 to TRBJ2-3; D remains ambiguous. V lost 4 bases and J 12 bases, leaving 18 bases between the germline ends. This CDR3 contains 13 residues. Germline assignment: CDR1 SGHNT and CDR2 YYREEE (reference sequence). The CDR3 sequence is CASSLDPEPPQYF. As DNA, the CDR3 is TGTGCCAGCAGCCTAGATCCGGAGCCGCCACAGTATTTT.

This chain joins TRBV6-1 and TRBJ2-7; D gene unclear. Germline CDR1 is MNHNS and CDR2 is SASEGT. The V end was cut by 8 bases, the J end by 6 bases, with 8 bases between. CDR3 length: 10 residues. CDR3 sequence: CASHGGEQYF. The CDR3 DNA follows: TGTGCCAGCCACGGCGGCGAGCAGTACTTC.

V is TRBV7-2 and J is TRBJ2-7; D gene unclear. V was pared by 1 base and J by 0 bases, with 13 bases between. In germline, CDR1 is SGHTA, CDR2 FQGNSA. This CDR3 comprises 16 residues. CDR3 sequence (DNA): TGTGCCAGCAGCTTAGGCCGATGGGGAAACTCCTACGAGCAGTACTTC. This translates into CASSLGRWGNSYEQYF.

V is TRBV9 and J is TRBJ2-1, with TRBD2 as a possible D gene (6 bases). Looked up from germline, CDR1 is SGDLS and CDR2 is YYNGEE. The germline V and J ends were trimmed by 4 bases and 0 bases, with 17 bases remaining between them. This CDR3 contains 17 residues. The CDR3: CASSSPGGEYSYNEQFF. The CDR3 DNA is TGTGCCAGCAGCTCCCCTGGCGGGGAATACTCCTACAATGAGCAGTTCTTC.

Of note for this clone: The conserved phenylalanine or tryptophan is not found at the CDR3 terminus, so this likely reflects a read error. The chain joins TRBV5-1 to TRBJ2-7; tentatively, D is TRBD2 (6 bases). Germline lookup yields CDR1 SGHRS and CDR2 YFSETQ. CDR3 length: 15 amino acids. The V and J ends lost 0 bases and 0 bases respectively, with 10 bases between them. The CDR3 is CASSLEAGSSYEQYL. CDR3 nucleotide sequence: TGCGCCAGCAGCTTGGAAGCGGGCAGCTCCTACGAGCAGTACCTC.

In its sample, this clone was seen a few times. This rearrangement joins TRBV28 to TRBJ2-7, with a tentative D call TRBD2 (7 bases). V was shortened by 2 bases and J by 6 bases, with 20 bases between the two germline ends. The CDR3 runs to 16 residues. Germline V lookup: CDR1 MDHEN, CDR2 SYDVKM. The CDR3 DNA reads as TGTGCCAGCAGTTTAAGGGGGAGGGCAGGAGCGTTCGAGCAGTACTTC. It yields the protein CASSLRGRAGAFEQYF. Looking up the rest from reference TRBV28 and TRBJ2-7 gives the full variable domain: DVKVTQSSRYLVKRTGEKVFLECVQDMDHENMFWYRQDPGLGLRLIYFSYDVKMKEKGDIPEGYSVSREKKERFSLILESASTNQTSMYLCASSLRGRAGAFEQYFGPGTRLTVT.

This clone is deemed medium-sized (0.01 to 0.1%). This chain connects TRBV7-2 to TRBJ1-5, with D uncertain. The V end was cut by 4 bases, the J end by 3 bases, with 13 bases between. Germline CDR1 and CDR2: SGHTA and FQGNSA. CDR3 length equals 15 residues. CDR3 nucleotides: TGTGCCAGCAGCTCCGCCGGGAGCCCCAATCAGCCCCAGCATTTT. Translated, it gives CASSSAGSPNQPQHF.

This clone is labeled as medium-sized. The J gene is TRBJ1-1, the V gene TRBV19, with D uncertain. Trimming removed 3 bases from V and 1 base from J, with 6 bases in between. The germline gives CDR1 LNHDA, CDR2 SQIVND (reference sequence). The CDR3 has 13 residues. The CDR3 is CASSMTRNTEAFF. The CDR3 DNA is TGTGCCAGTAGTATGACGCGGAACACTGAAGCTTTCTTT.